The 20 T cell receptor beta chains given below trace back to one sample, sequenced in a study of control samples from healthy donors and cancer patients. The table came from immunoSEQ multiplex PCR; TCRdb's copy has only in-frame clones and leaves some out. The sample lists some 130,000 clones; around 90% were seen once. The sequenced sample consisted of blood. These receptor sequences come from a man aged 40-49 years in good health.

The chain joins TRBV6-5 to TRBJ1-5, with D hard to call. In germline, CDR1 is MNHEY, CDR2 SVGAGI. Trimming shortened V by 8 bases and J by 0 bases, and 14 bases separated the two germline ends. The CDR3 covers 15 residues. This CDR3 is CASLSGVNSNQPQHF. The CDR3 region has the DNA TGTGCCAGCCTAAGTGGAGTCAATAGCAATCAGCCCCAGCATTTT.

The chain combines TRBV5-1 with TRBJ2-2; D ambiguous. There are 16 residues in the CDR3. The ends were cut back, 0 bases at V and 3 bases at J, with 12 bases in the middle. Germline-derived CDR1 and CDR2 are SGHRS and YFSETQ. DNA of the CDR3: TGCGCCAGCAGCTTGGGGCACTCCGCGGACACCGGGGAGCTGTTTTTT. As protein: CASSLGHSADTGELFF. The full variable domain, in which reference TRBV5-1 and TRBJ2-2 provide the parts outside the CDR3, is KAGVTQTPRYLIKTRGQQVTLSCSPISGHRSVSWYQQTPGQGLQFLFEYFSETQRNKGNFPGRFSGRQFSNSRSEMNVSTLELGDSALYLCASSLGHSADTGELFFGEGSRLTVL.

CDR3 sequence (DNA): TGTGCCACGACAGGGACCCCTAAGAATGAGCAGTTCTTC. Amino acids: CATTGTPKNEQFF. The V and J genes are TRBV10-3 and TRBJ2-1, with 7 bases lining up with TRBD1. This CDR3 comprises 13 residues. Germline V gene lookup returns CDR1 ENHRY and CDR2 SYGVKD. V lost 10 bases, J lost 7 bases, and 10 bases stayed unmatched.

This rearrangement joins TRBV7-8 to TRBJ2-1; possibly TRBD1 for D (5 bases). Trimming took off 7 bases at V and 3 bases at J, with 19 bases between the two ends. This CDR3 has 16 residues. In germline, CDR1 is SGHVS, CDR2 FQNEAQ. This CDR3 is CASTVTRARSYNEQFF. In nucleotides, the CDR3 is TGTGCCAGCACCGTTACCAGGGCAAGGAGCTACAATGAGCAGTTCTTC.

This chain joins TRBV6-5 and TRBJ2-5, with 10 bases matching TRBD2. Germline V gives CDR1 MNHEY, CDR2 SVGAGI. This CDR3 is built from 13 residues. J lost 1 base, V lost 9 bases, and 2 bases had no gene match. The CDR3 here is CARTSGFQETQYF. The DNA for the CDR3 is TGTGCCAGGACTAGCGGGTTCCAAGAGACCCAGTACTTC.

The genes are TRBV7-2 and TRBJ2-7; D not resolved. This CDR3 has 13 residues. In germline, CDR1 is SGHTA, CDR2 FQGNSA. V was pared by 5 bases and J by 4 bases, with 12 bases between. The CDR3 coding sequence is TGTGCCAGCAGCCCGAGGAACCAATACGAGCAGTACTTC. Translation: CASSPRNQYEQYF. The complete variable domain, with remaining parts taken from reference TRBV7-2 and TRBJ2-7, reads GAGVSQSPSNKVTEKGKDVELRCDPISGHTALYWYRQSLGQGLEFLIYFQGNSAPDKSGLPSDRFSAERTGGSVSTLTIQRTQQEDSAVYLCASSPRNQYEQYFGPGTRLTVT.

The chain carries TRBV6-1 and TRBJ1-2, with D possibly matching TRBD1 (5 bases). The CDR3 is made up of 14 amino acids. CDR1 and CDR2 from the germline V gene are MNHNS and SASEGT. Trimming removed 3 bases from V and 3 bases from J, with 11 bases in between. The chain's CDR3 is CASSDWQGDYGYTF. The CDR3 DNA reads TGTGCCAGCAGTGATTGGCAGGGCGACTATGGCTACACCTTC.

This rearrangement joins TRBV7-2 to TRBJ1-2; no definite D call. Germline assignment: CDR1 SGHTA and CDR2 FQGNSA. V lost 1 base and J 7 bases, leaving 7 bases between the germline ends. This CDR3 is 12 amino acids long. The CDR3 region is CASSLGSGGYTF. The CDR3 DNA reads TGTGCCAGCAGCTTAGGCAGCGGTGGCTACACCTTC.

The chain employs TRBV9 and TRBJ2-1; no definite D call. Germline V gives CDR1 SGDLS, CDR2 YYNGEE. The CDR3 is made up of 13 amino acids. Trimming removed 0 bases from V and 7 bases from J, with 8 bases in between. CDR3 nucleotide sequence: TGTGCCAGCAGCGTAGGAGTAGGAAATGAGCAGTTCTTC. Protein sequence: CASSVGVGNEQFF.

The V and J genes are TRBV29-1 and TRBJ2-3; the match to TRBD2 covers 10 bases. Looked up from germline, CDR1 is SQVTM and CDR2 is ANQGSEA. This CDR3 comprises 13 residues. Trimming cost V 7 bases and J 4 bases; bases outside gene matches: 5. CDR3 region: CSAVAGGSDTQYF. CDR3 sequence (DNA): TGCAGCGCAGTAGCGGGGGGATCAGATACGCAGTATTTT.

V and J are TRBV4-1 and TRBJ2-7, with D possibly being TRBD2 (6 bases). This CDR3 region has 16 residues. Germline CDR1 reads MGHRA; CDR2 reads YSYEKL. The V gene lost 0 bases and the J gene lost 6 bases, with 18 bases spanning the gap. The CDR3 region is CASSQETGLASVEQYF. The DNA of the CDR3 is TGCGCCAGCAGCCAAGAAACGGGACTCGCATCTGTCGAGCAGTACTTC.

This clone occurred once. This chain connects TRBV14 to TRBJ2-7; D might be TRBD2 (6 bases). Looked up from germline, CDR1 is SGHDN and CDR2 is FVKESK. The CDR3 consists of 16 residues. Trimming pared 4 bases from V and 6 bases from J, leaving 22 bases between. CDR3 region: CASSRQLGIQAGEQYF. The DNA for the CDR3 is TGTGCCAGCAGCCGGCAACTGGGGATTCAAGCGGGCGAGCAGTACTTC.

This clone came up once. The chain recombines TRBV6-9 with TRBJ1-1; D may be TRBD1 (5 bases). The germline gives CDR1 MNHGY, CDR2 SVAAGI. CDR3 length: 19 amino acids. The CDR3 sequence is CARGEDRPPFRATDTEAFF. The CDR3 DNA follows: TGTGCTAGAGGTGAAGATCGCCCACCTTTCAGGGCGACCGACACTGAAGCTTTCTTT.

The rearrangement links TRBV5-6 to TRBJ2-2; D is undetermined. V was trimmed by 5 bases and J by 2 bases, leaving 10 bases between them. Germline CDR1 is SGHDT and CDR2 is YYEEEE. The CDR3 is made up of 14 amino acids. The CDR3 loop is CASRSNPNTGELFF. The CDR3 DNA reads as TGTGCCAGCAGGTCCAATCCTAACACCGGGGAGCTGTTTTTT.

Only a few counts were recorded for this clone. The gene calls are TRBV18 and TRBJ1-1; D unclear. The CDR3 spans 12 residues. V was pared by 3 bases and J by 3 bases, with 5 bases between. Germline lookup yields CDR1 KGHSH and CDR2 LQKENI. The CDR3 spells CASSPSYTEAFF. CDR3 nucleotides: TGTGCCAGCTCACCGTCTTACACTGAAGCTTTCTTT.

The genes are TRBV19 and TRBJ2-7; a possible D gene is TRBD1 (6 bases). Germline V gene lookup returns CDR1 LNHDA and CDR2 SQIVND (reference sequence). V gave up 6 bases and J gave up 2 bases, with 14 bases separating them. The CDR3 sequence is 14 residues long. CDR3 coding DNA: TGTGCCAGTAGAAACAGGGAATTCCCCTACGAGCAGTACTTC. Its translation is CASRNREFPYEQYF.

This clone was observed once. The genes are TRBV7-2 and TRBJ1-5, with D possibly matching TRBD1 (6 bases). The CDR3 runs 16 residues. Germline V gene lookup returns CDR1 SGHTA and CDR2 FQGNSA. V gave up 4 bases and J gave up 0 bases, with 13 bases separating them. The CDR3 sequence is CASSYRTAHSNQPQHF. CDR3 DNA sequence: TGTGCCAGCAGCTATCGGACAGCACATAGCAATCAGCCCCAGCATTTT.

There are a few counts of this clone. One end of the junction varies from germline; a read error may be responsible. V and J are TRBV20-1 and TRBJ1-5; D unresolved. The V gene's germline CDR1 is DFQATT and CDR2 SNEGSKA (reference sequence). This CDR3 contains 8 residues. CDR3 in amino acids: CSGNTGDF. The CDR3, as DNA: TGCAGTGGGAATACGGGAGATTTT.

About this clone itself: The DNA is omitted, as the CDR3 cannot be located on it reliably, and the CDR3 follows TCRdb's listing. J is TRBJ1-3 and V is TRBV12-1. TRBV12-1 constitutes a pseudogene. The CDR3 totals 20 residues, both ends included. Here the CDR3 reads CASSFGGGTEGSQPGNTIYF.

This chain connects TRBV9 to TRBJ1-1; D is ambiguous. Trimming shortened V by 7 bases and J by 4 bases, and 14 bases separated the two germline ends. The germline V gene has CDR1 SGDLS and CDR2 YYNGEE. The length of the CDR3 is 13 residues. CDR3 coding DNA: TGTGCCAGCTCCGACGGTGGGAGCACTGAAGCTTTCTTT. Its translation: CASSDGGSTEAFF.